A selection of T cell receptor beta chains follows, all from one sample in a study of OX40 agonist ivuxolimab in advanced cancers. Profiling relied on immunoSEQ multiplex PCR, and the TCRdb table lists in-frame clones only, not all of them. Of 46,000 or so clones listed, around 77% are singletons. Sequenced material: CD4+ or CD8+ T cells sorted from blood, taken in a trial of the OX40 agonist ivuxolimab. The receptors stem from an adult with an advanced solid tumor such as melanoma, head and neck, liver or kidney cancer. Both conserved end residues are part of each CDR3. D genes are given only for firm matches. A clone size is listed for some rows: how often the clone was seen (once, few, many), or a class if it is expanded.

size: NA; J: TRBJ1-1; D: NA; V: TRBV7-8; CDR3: CASSPTWRIPPTEAFF; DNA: TGTGCCAGCAGCCCCACCTGGCGGATACCGCCAACTGAAGCTTTCTTT
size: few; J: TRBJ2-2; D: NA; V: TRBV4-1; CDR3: CASSQDPVGLPNTGELFF; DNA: TGCGCCAGCAGCCAAGACCCTGTCGGCCTACCGAACACCGGGGAGCTGTTTTTT
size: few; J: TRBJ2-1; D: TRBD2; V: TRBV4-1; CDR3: CASSQDAVSGRRYNEQFF; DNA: TGCGCCAGCAGCCAAGATGCAGTAAGCGGGAGAAGATACAATGAGCAGTTCTTC
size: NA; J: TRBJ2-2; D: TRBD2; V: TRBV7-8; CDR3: CASSPTLASGRKKGSNTGELFF; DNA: TGTGCCAGCAGCCCCACCCTCGCTAGCGGGAGAAAGAAAGGGTCCAACACCGGGGAGCTGTTTTTT
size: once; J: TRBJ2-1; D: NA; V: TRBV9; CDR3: CASSVAIDNEQFF; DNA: TGTGCCAGCAGCGTAGCAATAGACAATGAGCAGTTCTTC
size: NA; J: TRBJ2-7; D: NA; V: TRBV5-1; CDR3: CASSLTGRTREQYF; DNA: TGCGCCAGCAGCTTGACGGGACGAACGCGCGAGCAGTACTTC
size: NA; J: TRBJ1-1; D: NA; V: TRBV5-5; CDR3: CASSLVDPNTEAFF; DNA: TGTGCCAGCAGCTTGGTGGACCCAAACACTGAAGCTTTCTTT
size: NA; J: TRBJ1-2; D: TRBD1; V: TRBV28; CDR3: CASSRTGSSYGYTF; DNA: TGTGCCAGCAGTAGGACAGGGTCGAGCTATGGCTACACCTTC
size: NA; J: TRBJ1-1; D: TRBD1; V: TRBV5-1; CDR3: CASSVGQGSEAFF; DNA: TGCGCCAGCAGCGTGGGACAGGGGTCTGAAGCTTTCTTT
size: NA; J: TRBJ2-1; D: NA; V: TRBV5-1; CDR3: CASVPGQNYNEQFF; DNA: TGCGCCAGCGTCCCGGGTCAGAACTACAATGAGCAGTTCTTC
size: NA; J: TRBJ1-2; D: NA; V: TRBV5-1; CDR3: CASSLQGDYGYTF; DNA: TGCGCCAGCAGCTTACAGGGCGACTATGGCTACACCTTC
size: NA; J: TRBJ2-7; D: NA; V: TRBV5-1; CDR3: CASSRQVAYEQYF; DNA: TGTGCCAGCAGTCGACAGGTAGCCTACGAGCAGTACTTC
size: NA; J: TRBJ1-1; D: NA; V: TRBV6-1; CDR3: CASSFGGTEAFF; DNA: TGTGCCAGCAGTTTCGGTGGCACTGAAGCTTTCTTT
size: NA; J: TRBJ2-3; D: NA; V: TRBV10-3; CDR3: CAISVSPPSTDTQYF; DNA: TGTGCCATCAGTGTGAGTCCTCCTAGCACAGATACGCAGTATTTT
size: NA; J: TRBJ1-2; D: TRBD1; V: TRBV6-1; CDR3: CATWDSPGGYTF; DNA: TGTGCCACTTGGGACAGCCCGGGGGGCTACACCTTC
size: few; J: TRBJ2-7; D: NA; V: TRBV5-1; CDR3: CASSFGQSRSYEQYF; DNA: TGCGCCAGCAGCTTCGGACAGTCTCGCTCCTACGAGCAGTACTTC
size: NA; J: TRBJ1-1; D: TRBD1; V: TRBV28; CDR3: CVSSSPTGITEAFF; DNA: TGTGTCAGCAGTTCACCGACAGGGATCACTGAAGCTTTCTTT
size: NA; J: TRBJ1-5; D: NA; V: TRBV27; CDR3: CASSFGVNQPQHF; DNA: TGTGCCAGCAGTTTCGGGGTCAATCAGCCCCAGCATTTT
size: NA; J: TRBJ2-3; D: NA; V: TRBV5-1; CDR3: CASFTGLSTDTQYF; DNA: TGCGCCAGCTTCACAGGGTTAAGCACAGATACGCAGTATTTT
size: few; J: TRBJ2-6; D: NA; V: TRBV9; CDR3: CASSVARAGVANVLTF; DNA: TGTGCCAGCAGCGTAGCCAGGGCTGGGGTGGCCAACGTCCTGACTTTC
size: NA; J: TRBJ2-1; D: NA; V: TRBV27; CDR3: CASSLPPNEQFF; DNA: TGTGCCAGCAGTTTACCTCCCAATGAGCAGTTCTTC
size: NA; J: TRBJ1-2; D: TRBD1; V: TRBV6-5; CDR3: CASSITGDGYTF; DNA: TGTGCCAGCAGCATTACAGGGGATGGCTACACCTTC
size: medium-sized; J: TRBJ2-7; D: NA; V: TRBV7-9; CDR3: CASSFLALEQYF; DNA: TGTGCCAGCAGCTTCCTAGCGCTAGAGCAGTACTTC
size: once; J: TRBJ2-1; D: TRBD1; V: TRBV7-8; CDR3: CASSPTGDRDYNEQFF; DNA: TGTGCCAGCAGCCCCACAGGGGACAGGGACTACAATGAGCAGTTCTTC
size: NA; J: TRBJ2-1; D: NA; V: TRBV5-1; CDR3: CASSLARGTRVHEQFF; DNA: TGCGCCAGCAGCCTTGCTAGGGGAACACGAGTCCATGAGCAGTTCTTC
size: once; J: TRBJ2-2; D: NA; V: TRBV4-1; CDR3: CASSQRRSGSGELFF; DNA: TGCGCCAGCAGCCAACGGAGATCGGGGTCCGGGGAGCTGTTTTTT
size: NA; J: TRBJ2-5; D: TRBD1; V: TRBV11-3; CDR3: CASSPDRGETQYF; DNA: TGTGCCAGCAGTCCGGACAGGGGAGAGACCCAGTACTTC
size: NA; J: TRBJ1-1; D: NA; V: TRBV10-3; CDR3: CAISEFGGENTEAFF; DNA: TGTGCCATCAGTGAGTTTGGGGGGGAGAACACTGAAGCTTTCTTT
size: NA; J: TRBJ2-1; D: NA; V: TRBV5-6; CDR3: CASSLGDPIRYNEQFF; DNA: TGTGCCAGCAGCTTGGGGGACCCTATTAGGTACAATGAGCAGTTCTTC
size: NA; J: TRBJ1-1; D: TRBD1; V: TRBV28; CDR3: CASSLPPGTGLEAFF; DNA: TGTGCCAGCAGCCTACCCCCCGGGACAGGGCTCGAGGCTTTCTTT
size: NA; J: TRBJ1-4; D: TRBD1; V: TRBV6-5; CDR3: CASSRGQGGEKLFF; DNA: TGTGCCAGCAGTCGGGGACAGGGTGGAGAAAAACTGTTTTTT
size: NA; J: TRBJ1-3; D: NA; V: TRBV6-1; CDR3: CASSASGGTRGNTIYF; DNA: TGTGCCAGCAGTGCCAGTGGGGGAACAAGAGGAAACACCATATATTTT
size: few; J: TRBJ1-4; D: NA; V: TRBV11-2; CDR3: CASSFQAGEKLFF; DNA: TGTGCCAGCAGCTTCCAGGCCGGTGAAAAACTGTTTTTT
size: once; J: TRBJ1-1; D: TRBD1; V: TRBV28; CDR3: CASSPYPGTGGYTEAFF; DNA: TGTGCCAGCAGCCCCTATCCAGGGACAGGGGGCTACACTGAAGCTTTCTTT
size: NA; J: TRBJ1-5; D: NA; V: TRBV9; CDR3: CASSVDDRGLGSNQPQHF; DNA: TGTGCCAGCAGCGTAGATGACCGGGGATTAGGCAGCAATCAGCCCCAGCATTTT
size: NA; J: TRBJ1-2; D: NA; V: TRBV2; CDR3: CASGTTGYGYTF; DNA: TGTGCCAGCGGGACAACCGGCTATGGCTACACCTTC
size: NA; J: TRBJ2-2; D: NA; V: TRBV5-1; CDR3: CASSGIGAGTGELFF; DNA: TGCGCCAGCAGTGGGATAGGGGCCGGCACCGGGGAGCTGTTTTTT
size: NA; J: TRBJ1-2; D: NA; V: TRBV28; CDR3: CASRTDYGYTF; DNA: TGTGCCAGCAGGACAGACTATGGCTACACCTTC
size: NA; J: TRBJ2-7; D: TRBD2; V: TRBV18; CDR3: CASSPGLASSEQYF; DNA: TGTGCCAGCTCACCCGGACTAGCGAGTAGCGAGCAGTACTTC
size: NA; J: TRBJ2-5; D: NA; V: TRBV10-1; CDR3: CASSGGSLSQETQYF; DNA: TGCGCCAGCAGTGGAGGCAGTTTAAGCCAAGAGACCCAGTACTTC
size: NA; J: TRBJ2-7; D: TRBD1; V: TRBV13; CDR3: CASSFRTGDSYEQYF; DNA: TGTGCCAGCAGCTTCCGGACAGGGGACTCCTACGAGCAGTACTTC
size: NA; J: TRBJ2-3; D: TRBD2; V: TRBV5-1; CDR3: CASSLASGSTDTQYF; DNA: TGCGCCAGCAGCTTGGCTAGCGGGAGCACAGATACGCAGTATTTT
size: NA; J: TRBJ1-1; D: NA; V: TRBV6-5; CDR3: CASSAQETAAFF; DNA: TGTGCCAGCAGTGCACAGGAAACGGCAGCTTTCTTT
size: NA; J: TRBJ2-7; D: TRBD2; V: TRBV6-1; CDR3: CASSGLAGVSEQYF; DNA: TGTGCCAGCAGTGGACTAGCGGGAGTTTCCGAGCAGTACTTC
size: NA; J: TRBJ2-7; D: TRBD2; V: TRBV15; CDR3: CATSTRLAGGPEQYF; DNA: TGTGCCACCAGCACAAGACTAGCGGGAGGGCCCGAGCAGTACTTC
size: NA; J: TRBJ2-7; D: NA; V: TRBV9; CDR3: CASSVDLGAYEQYF; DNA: TGTGCCAGCAGCGTAGACTTAGGCGCCTACGAGCAGTACTTC
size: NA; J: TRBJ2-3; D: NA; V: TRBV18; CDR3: CASSLDTFPDTQYF; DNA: TGTGCCAGCTCATTGGACACATTCCCAGATACGCAGTATTTT
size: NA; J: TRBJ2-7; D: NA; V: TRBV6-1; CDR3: CASSDNTPTDEQYF; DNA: TGTGCCAGCAGTGACAACACTCCCACCGACGAGCAGTACTTC
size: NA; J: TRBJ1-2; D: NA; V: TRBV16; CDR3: CASSQPDTNYGYTF; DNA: TGTGCCAGCAGCCAGCCCGACACCAACTATGGCTACACCTTC
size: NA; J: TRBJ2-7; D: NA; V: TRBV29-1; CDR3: CSVGPGQDTYEQYF; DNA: NA
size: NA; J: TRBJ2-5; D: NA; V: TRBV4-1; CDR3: CASSQDKALTQYF; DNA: TGCGCCAGCAGCCAAGACAAGGCTTTGACCCAGTACTTC
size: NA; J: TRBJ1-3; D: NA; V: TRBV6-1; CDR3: CGHGRVSGNTIYF; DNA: TGTGGCCACGGCAGGGTCTCTGGAAACACCATATATTTT